Below, one T cell receptor (beta chain) is given with its context. In the original processing: Reference gene primer amplification yielded estimated nucleated cell counts. TCRdb's table, derived via immunoSEQ multiplex PCR, lists solely in-frame clones and lacks some. From that table come the V and J calls and clone size; the DNA was used to work out D and trimming. The sample holds fewer than 300,000 clones; under 95% are singletons and the top ten take approximately 2.5%. This entry belongs to a study of blood T cell repertoires in COVID-19. In the study overall: Acute and convalescent COVID-19 specimens originated in the United States, Italy and Spain.

Trimming shortened V by 7 bases and J by 0 bases, and 7 bases separated the two germline ends. The CDR3 is 13 residues long. Participant ages covered about 18 to 100 years across approximately 25 US areas. Participants' reported clinical history set cohort assignment. The TCR was taken from a woman aged 35 to 49 with acute COVID-19. The chain combines TRBV12-3 or TRBV12-4 with TRBJ1-5; D unresolved. The material sequenced was PBMCs or T cells enriched from blood (not recorded which). The CDR3 DNA reads TGTGCCAGCACCTCGTATAGCAATCAGCCCCAGCATTTT. The encoded protein is CASTSYSNQPQHF.